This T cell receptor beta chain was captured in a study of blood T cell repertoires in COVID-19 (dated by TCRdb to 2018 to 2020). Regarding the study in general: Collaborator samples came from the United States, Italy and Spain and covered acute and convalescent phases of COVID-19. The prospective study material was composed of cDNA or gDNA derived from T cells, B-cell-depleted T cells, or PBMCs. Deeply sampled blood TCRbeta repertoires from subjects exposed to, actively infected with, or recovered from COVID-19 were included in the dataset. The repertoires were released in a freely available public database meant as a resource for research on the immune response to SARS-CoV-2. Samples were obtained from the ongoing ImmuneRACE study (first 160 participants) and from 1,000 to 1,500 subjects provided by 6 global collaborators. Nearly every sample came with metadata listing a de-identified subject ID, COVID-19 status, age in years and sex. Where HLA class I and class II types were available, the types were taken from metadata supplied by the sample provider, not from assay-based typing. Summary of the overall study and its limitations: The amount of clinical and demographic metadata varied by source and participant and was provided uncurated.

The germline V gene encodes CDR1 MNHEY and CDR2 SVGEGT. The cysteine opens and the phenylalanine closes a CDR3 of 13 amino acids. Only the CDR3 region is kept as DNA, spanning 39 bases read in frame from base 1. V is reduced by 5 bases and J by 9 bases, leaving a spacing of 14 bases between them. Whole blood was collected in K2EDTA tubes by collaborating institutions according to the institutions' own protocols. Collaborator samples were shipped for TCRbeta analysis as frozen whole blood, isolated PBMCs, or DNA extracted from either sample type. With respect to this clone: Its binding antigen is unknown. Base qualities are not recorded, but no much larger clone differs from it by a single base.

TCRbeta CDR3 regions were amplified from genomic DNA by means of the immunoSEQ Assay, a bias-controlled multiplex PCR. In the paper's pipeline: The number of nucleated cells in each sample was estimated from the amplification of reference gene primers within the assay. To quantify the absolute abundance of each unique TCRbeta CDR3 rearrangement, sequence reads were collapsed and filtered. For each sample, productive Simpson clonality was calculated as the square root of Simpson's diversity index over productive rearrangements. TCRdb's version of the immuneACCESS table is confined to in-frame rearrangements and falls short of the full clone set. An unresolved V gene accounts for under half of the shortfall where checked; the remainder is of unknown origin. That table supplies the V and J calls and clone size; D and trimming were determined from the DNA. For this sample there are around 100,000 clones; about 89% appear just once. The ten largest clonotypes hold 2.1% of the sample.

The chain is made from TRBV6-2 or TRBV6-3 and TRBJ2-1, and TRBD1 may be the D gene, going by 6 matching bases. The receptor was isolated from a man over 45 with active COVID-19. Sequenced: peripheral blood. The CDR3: CASSGTGSSEQFF. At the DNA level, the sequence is TGTGCCAGCAGTGGAACAGGGTCTAGTGAGCAGTTCTTC.